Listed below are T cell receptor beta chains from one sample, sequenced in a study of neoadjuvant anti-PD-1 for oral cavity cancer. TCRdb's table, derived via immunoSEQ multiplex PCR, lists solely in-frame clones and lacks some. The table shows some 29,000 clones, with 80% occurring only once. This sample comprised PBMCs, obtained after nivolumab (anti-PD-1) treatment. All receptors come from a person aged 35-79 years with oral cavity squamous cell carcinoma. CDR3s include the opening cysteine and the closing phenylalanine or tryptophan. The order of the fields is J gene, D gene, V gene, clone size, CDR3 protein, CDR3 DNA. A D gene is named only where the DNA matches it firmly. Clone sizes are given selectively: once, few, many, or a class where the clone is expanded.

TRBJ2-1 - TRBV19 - CASSRRSSYNEQFF TGTGCCAGTAGTAGAAGGTCCTCCTACAATGAGCAGTTCTTC
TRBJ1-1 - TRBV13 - CASSLWGWQNTEAFF TGTGCCAGCAGCTTATGGGGGTGGCAGAACACTGAAGCTTTCTTT
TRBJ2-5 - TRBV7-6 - CASSLAHSGQETQYF TGTGCCAGCAGCTTAGCCCACTCGGGCCAAGAGACCCAGTACTTC
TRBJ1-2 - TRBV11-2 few CASSLAVRGNYGYTF TGTGCCAGCAGCTTAGCGGTTCGGGGAAACTATGGCTACACCTTC
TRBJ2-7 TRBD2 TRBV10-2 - CASSENGGGAVIHEQYF TGCGCCAGCAGTGAAAATGGCGGGGGGGCCGTGATCCACGAGCAGTACTTC
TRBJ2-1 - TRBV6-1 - CASSPGQYNEQFF TGTGCCAGCAGTCCCGGACAATACAATGAGCAGTTCTTC
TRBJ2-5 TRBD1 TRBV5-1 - CASSPENRGGETQYF TGCGCCAGCAGCCCCGAGAACAGGGGCGGGGAGACCCAGTACTTC
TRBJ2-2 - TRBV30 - CAWSGEFELFF TGTGCCTGGAGTGGTGAATTTGAGCTGTTTTTT
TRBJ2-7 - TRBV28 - CASIPSPGAYEQYF TGTGCCAGCATCCCAAGCCCAGGCGCCTACGAGCAGTACTTC
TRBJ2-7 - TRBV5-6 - CASSFRYEQYF TGTGCCAGCAGCTTCAGGTACGAGCAGTACTTC
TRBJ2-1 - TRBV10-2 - CASRMVTYNEQFF TGCGCCAGCCGTATGGTCACCTACAATGAGCAGTTCTTC
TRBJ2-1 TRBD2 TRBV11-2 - CASSSRGESYNEQFF TGTGCCAGCAGCTCTCGGGGGGAATCCTACAATGAGCAGTTCTTC
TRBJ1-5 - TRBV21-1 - CASSLDPKLGQPQHF TGTGCCAGCAGCCTGGACCCGAAATTGGGTCAGCCCCAGCATTTT
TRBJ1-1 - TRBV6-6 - CASSNQGTENTEAFF TGTGCCAGCAGTAACCAAGGGACGGAGAACACTGAAGCTTTCTTT
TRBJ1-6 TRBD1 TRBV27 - CATKQGQGAGSPLHF TGTGCCACCAAACAGGGACAGGGGGCGGGTTCACCCCTCCACTTT
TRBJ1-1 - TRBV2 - CASSVPAAAEAFF TGTGCCAGCAGTGTCCCTGCAGCGGCTGAAGCTTTCTTT
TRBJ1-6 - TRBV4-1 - CASSQEMAVSPLHF TGCGCCAGCAGCCAAGAAATGGCGGTTTCACCCCTCCACTTT
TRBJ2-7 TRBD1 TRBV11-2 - CASSLRQGYEQYF TGTGCCAGCAGCTTACGACAGGGCTACGAGCAGTACTTC
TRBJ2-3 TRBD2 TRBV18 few CASSPGLAGESDTQYF TGTGCCAGCTCACCAGGACTAGCGGGGGAATCAGATACGCAGTATTTT
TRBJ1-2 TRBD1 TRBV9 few CASSVATGGTGYTF TGTGCCAGCAGCGTAGCCACAGGGGGCACTGGCTACACCTTC
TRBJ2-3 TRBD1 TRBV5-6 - CASSLVRGRADTQYF TGTGCCAGCAGCTTAGTCAGGGGGCGGGCAGATACGCAGTATTTT
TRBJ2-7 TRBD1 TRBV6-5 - CASSYSGTVPSYEQYF TGTGCCAGCAGTTACTCAGGGACAGTACCCTCCTACGAGCAGTACTTC
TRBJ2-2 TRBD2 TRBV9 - CASSGGGLAGFTGELFF TGTGCCAGCAGCGGAGGGGGACTAGCGGGATTCACCGGGGAGCTGTTTTTT
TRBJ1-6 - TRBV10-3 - CAISEQQGGPRSPLHF TGTGCCATCAGTGAACAACAGGGAGGGCCCAGATCACCCCTCCACTTT
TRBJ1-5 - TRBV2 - CASSRTVSNQPQHF TGTGCCAGCAGTCGGACAGTTAGCAATCAGCCCCAGCATTTT
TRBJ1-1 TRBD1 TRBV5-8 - CASSRNRGSEAFF TGTGCCAGCAGCCGCAACAGGGGGAGTGAAGCTTTCTTT
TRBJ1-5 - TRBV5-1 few CASSLDWNSNQPQHF TGCGCCAGCAGCTTGGATTGGAATAGCAATCAGCCCCAGCATTTT
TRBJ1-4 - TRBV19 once CASSMGATNEKLFF TGTGCCAGTAGTATGGGCGCAACTAATGAAAAACTGTTTTTT
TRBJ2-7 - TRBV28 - CASSLGGGFREQYF TGTGCCAGCAGTTTAGGAGGCGGGTTTAGGGAGCAGTACTTC
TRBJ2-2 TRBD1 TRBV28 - CASRTGENPGELFF TGTGCCAGCCGGACAGGGGAAAACCCCGGGGAGCTGTTTTTT
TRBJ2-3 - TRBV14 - CASSRDQGGTDTQYF TGTGCCAGCAGCCGAGACCAAGGGGGCACAGATACGCAGTATTTT
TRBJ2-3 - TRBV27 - CASSFADTQYF TGTGCCAGCAGTTTCGCAGATACGCAGTATTTT
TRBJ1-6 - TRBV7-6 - CASSATFYSPLHF TGTGCCAGCAGCGCGACATTCTATTCACCCCTCCACTTT
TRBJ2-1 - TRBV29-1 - CSVENRVHNEQFF TGCAGCGTTGAAAATAGGGTCCACAATGAGCAGTTCTTC
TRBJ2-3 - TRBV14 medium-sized CASSQEMRRADTQYF TGTGCCAGCAGCCAAGAAATGAGGCGCGCAGATACGCAGTATTTT
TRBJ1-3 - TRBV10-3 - CAISGAGPTSGNTIYF TGTGCCATCAGTGGTGCAGGACCCACCTCTGGAAACACCATATATTTT
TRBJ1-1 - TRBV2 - CASSPSGQNTEAFF TGTGCCAGCAGTCCTTCGGGACAGAACACTGAAGCTTTCTTT
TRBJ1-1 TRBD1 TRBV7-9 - CASSLGDRGANTEAFF TGTGCCAGCAGCTTAGGTGACAGGGGGGCGAACACTGAAGCTTTCTTT
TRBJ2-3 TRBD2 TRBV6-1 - CASGSLAGGQNTQYF TGTGCCAGCGGTAGCTTAGCGGGGGGGCAAAATACGCAGTATTTT
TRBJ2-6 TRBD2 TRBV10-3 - CAISPGGSGANVLTF TGTGCCATCAGTCCGGGAGGTAGCGGGGCCAACGTCCTGACTTTC
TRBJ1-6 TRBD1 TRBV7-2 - CASSLTGGSSPLHF TGTGCCAGCAGCCTAACAGGGGGGAGTTCACCCCTCCACTTT
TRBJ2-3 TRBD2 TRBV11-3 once CASSPGTSGGTDTQYF TGTGCCAGCAGCCCGGGGACTAGCGGGGGGACAGATACGCAGTATTTT
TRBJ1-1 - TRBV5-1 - CASSLGGRMDTEAFF TGCGCCAGCAGCTTGGGCGGTCGGATGGACACTGAAGCTTTCTTT